One sample yielded the 29 T cell receptor beta chains listed below, sequenced in a study of technical replicates of blood from a few donors. Sequenced by immunoSEQ multiplex PCR; TCRdb stores in-frame clones only, minus some. The sample has more than 75,000 clones; about 95% are singletons. Material for sequencing was T cells isolated from PBMCs. Source of these receptors: a human donor in good health.

The V and J genes are TRBV6-5 and TRBJ2-3; 11 bases agree with TRBD2. The CDR3 extends over 16 amino acids. Trimming cost V 4 bases and J 3 bases; bases outside gene matches: 6. CDR1 and CDR2 from the germline V gene are MNHEY and SVGAGI. Here the CDR3 reads CASSFQIAGGTDTQYF. CDR3 bases: TGTGCCAGCAGTTTCCAAATAGCGGGAGGGACAGATACGCAGTATTTT.

The chain is built from TRBV5-6 and TRBJ2-1; the D gene is possibly TRBD1 (5 bases). There are 15 residues in the CDR3. Germline V gives CDR1 SGHDT, CDR2 YYEEEE. The V end lost 1 base, the J end lost 1 base, and 9 bases lay between the germline ends. The CDR3 DNA is TGTGCCAGCAGCTTGCAGGGCTTTTCCTACAATGAGCAGTTCTTC. This codes for CASSLQGFSYNEQFF.

The chain employs TRBV30 and TRBJ2-5; 8 bases are a match to TRBD2. Per the germline V gene, CDR1 is GTSNPN and CDR2 is SVGIG (reference sequence). The V gene end was trimmed by 0 bases and the J gene end by 3 bases; junction bases not matched to a gene: 6. This CDR3 is 15 amino acids long. CDR3 nucleotides: TGTGCCTGGAGTGTACTCGGGAGGGCCGAAGAGACCCAGTACTTC. It codes for CAWSVLGRAEETQYF.

The chain joins TRBV2 to TRBJ2-7; perhaps TRBD2 as D (5 bases). The CDR3 has 15 amino acids. The germline gives CDR1 SNHLY, CDR2 FYNNEI. V was clipped by 2 bases and J by 3 bases, with 14 bases between them. In DNA form, the CDR3 reads TGTGCCAGCAGTGAAATCGGGGAACCACGCTACGAGCAGTACTTC. Its protein product is CASSEIGEPRYEQYF. The full variable domain, completed using reference TRBV2 and TRBJ2-7, is EPEVTQTPSHQVTQMGQEVILRCVPISNHLYFYWYRQILGQKVEFLVSFYNNEISEKSEIFDDQFSVERPDGSNFTLKIRSTKLEDSAMYFCASSEIGEPRYEQYFGPGTRLTVT.

The chain uses TRBV21-1 and TRBJ1-1; the tabulated D call, TRBD1, remains unverified against the DNA. TRBV21-1 is deemed a pseudogene. This CDR3 comprises 15 residues. The CDR3 DNA follows: TGTGCCAGCAGCTCCCGACAGACCCCGAACACTGAAGCTTTCTTT. Encoded protein: CASSSRQTPNTEAFF.

This clone has only one observation. The chain employs TRBV11-1 and TRBJ2-3; TRBD2 agrees at 10 bases. V lost 3 bases to trimming and J lost 4 bases; unmatched junction nucleotides: 4. The CDR3 has 15 amino acids. Looked up from germline, CDR1 is SGHAT and CDR2 is FQDESV (reference sequence). CDR3 coding DNA: TGTGCCAGCAGCTTCAGCGGGAGGGTGGCAGATACGCAGTATTTT. Translated, it gives CASSFSGRVADTQYF.

The chain recombines TRBV6-5 with TRBJ1-2, with D perhaps TRBD1 (6 bases). With 5 bases removed from V and 0 bases from J, the gap between germline ends came to 13 bases. CDR3 length: 15 amino acids. CDR1 is MNHEY, CDR2 SVGAGI, per germline. In DNA form, the CDR3 reads TGTGCCAGCAGTCGTAGGACAGTCGCTAACTATGGCTACACCTTC. It yields the protein CASSRRTVANYGYTF.

V is TRBV4-3 and J is TRBJ2-7, with D uncertain. This CDR3 spans 18 amino acids. Germline CDR1 is LGHNA and CDR2 is YSLEER. V gave up 1 base and J gave up 0 bases, with 19 bases separating them. This CDR3 is CASSQALVASRSSYEQYF. Here the CDR3 DNA reads TGCGCCAGCAGCCAAGCTCTAGTTGCGAGTAGGAGCTCCTACGAGCAGTACTTC.

This chain uses TRBV7-9 with TRBJ1-5; D not resolved. There are 18 residues in the CDR3. V lost 1 base, J lost 6 bases, and 22 bases lay in between. Germline V gene sequence: CDR1 SEHNR, CDR2 FQNEAQ (reference sequence). CDR3: CASSLGAGFLADGQPQHF. In nucleotides, the CDR3 is TGTGCCAGCAGCTTAGGGGCCGGATTTCTAGCAGATGGTCAGCCCCAGCATTTT.

The J gene is TRBJ2-7, the V gene TRBV27; D is possibly TRBD2 (6 bases). Deletions cut 3 bases from V and 0 bases from J, with 9 bases between. Germline CDR1 is MNHEY and CDR2 is SMNVEV (reference sequence). This CDR3 spans 14 amino acids. This CDR3 is CASSFGGNSYEQYF. DNA of the CDR3: TGTGCCAGCAGTTTTGGGGGGAACTCCTACGAGCAGTACTTC.

The chain has TRBV7-8 and TRBJ1-5; D unresolved. V gave up 3 bases and J gave up 4 bases, with 7 bases separating them. CDR3 length: 13 residues. Germline-derived CDR1 and CDR2 are SGHVS and FQNEAQ. CDR3 in amino acids: CASSFQANQPQHF. As DNA, the CDR3 is TGTGCCAGCAGCTTCCAGGCTAATCAGCCCCAGCATTTT. Based on the CDR3 plus reference TRBV7-8 and TRBJ1-5, the full variable domain is GAGVSQSPRYKVAKRGQDVALRCDPISGHVSLFWYQQALGQGPEFLTYFQNEAQLDKSGLPSDRFFAERPEGSVSTLKIQRTQQEDSAVYLCASSFQANQPQHFGDGTRLSIL.

The rearrangement uses TRBV4-3 and TRBJ1-2, with D unclear. V lost 0 bases and J 1 base, leaving 9 bases between the germline ends. From germline, CDR1 is LGHNA and CDR2 YSLEER. The CDR3 contains 15 residues. This chain's CDR3 is CASSQEHTLNYGYTF. As DNA, the CDR3 is TGCGCCAGCAGCCAAGAACATACGCTTAACTATGGCTACACCTTC.

The rearrangement joins TRBV7-2 to TRBJ2-7, with 8 bases that match TRBD1. This CDR3 has 15 amino acids. Looked up from germline, CDR1 is SGHTA and CDR2 is FQGNSA. After removal of 1 base from V and 2 bases from J, the junction contained 4 bases not matched to a gene. The CDR3 nucleotides read TGTGCCAGCAGCTTAGTGGGACAGGCCCCCTACGAGCAGTACTTC. Translated, it gives CASSLVGQAPYEQYF.

The rearrangement uses TRBV6-5 and TRBJ1-2; the D gene is possibly TRBD1 (6 bases). Germline-derived CDR1 and CDR2 are MNHEY and SVGAGI. This CDR3 has 13 amino acids. V was pared by 7 bases and J by 6 bases, with 15 bases between. The chain's CDR3 is CASTTTGGHGYTF. As DNA, the CDR3 is TGTGCCAGCACTACTACGGGGGGCCATGGCTACACCTTC.

The chain carries TRBV6-5 and TRBJ1-2; 8 nucleotides agree with TRBD1. CDR1 is MNHEY, CDR2 SVGAGI, per germline. The CDR3 consists of 15 residues. V was clipped by 5 bases and J by 4 bases; unmatched bases: 9. The CDR3 is CASSPYQGAFYGYTF. In DNA form, the CDR3 reads TGTGCCAGCAGTCCATATCAGGGGGCGTTCTATGGCTACACCTTC.

The rearrangement joins TRBV28 to TRBJ1-1, with D unclear. V lost 4 bases and J lost 3, with 15 bases in between. The CDR3 sequence is 15 residues long. Germline V gene lookup returns CDR1 MDHEN and CDR2 SYDVKM. The CDR3 nucleotides are TGTGCCAGCAGTTCGCAGGAGGGAGGAGACACTGAAGCTTTCTTT. Its protein product is CASSSQEGGDTEAFF.

The V gene is TRBV10-3, the J gene TRBJ2-7; maybe TRBD2 (5 bases). This CDR3 region has 14 residues. V lost 3 bases, J lost 5 bases, and 14 bases lay in between. Germline loops: CDR1 ENHRY, CDR2 SYGVKD. CDR3 sequence: CAISDPEGTDEQYF. The CDR3 region has the DNA TGTGCCATCAGTGATCCTGAGGGTACCGACGAGCAGTACTTC.

The gene calls are TRBV30 and TRBJ2-6; tentative D call: TRBD1 (6 bases). Trimming removed 2 bases from V and 4 bases from J, with 9 bases in between. This CDR3 spans 14 amino acids. CDR1 is GTSNPN and CDR2 is SVGIG in the germline V gene (reference sequence). The CDR3 coding sequence is TGTGCCTGGAGTACAGGGAACGGGGCCAACGTCCTGACTTTC. As protein: CAWSTGNGANVLTF.

This sequence joins TRBV11-3 and TRBJ2-7, with 10 bases fitting TRBD1. J lost 2 bases, V lost 4 bases, and 2 bases had no gene match. The germline V gene has CDR1 SGHNT and CDR2 YENEEA. CDR3 length: 14 amino acids. CDR3 DNA: TGTGCCAGCAGCTCCGGGACAGGGGCCTACGAGCAGTACTTC. Encoded protein: CASSSGTGAYEQYF.

This chain joins TRBV27 and TRBJ1-3; TRBD1 matches at 9 bases. V gave up 9 bases and J gave up 4 bases; unmatched junction bases: 10. In germline, CDR1 is MNHEY, CDR2 SMNVEV (reference sequence). The CDR3 runs 15 residues. The CDR3 is CARKEQGARGNTIYF. CDR3 coding DNA: TGTGCCAGGAAAGAACAGGGGGCGAGAGGAAACACCATATATTTT.

In this sample, this clone turned up once. The chain combines TRBV7-9 with TRBJ2-7; TRBD2 matches at 10 bases. This CDR3 contains 15 residues. Unmatched junction bases numbered 6, after V lost 4 bases and J lost 3 bases. Germline V gene lookup returns CDR1 SEHNR and CDR2 FQNEAQ (reference sequence). CDR3 in DNA: TGTGCCAGCAGCTCTTCTAGCGGGAGTCACTACGAGCAGTACTTC. Protein sequence: CASSSSSGSHYEQYF. Using reference TRBV7-9 and TRBJ2-7 for the parts outside the CDR3, the full variable domain is DTGVSQNPRHKITKRGQNVTFRCDPISEHNRLYWYRQTLGQGPEFLTYFQNEAQLEKSRLLSDRFSAERPKGSFSTLEIQRTEQGDSAMYLCASSSSSGSHYEQYFGPGTRLTVT.

The rearrangement uses TRBV28 and TRBJ2-7, with 7 bases fitting TRBD1. The CDR3 sequence is 13 residues long. The germline CDR1 and CDR2 sequences are MDHEN and SYDVKM. J gave up 4 bases and V 6 bases, and 6 bases lay outside the gene matches. The CDR3 nucleotides read TGTGCCAGCAGCCTAGGGGGCTTTTACGAGCAGTACTTC. Amino acid sequence: CASSLGGFYEQYF. Filled out from reference TRBV28 and TRBJ2-7, the complete variable domain reads DVKVTQSSRYLVKRTGEKVFLECVQDMDHENMFWYRQDPGLGLRLIYFSYDVKMKEKGDIPEGYSVSREKKERFSLILESASTNQTSMYLCASSLGGFYEQYFGPGTRLTVT.

The chain recombines TRBV2 with TRBJ2-7; perhaps TRBD2 as D (6 bases). CDR3 length: 14 amino acids. The V gene's germline CDR1 is SNHLY and CDR2 FYNNEI. Trimming left V 4 bases short and J 4 bases short, with 14 bases between. Written as DNA, the CDR3 is TGTGCCAGCAGTGTTGGGACTGAACTTTACGAGCAGTACTTC. It yields the protein CASSVGTELYEQYF.

V usage is TRBV9 and J usage is TRBJ2-3, with D uncertain. From germline, CDR1 is SGDLS and CDR2 YYNGEE. This CDR3 is built from 15 residues. Trimming pared 3 bases from V and 2 bases from J, leaving 13 bases between. The CDR3 region is CASSANLQYTDTQYF. The DNA of the CDR3 is TGTGCCAGCAGCGCTAACTTACAGTACACAGATACGCAGTATTTT.

The chain couples TRBV7-8 to TRBJ2-2; possibly TRBD2 for D (6 bases). V dropped 3 bases and J dropped 7 bases, with 21 bases sitting between them. The CDR3 sequence is 17 residues long. The germline V gene has CDR1 SGHVS and CDR2 FQNEAQ. This CDR3 reads CASSFSGTLTPLGELFF. The DNA for the CDR3 is TGTGCCAGCAGCTTTTCCGGGACTCTCACGCCCCTCGGGGAGCTGTTTTTT.

This sequence joins TRBV19 and TRBJ1-2; 8 nucleotides align to TRBD1. V dropped 6 bases and J dropped 4; count of bases not matched to a gene: 7. The CDR3 spans 14 residues. Germline CDR1 LNHDA, CDR2 SQIVND (reference sequence). Here the CDR3 DNA reads TGTGCCAGTAGCACAGCAGGGGGCCGCTATGGCTACACCTTC. Amino acid sequence: CASSTAGGRYGYTF.

The chain uses TRBV5-1 and TRBJ2-3, with 12 positions matching TRBD2. V was pared by 3 bases and J by 4 bases, with 12 bases of the junction left unmatched. Germline CDR1 is SGHRS and CDR2 is YFSETQ. The CDR3 is made up of 18 amino acids. The CDR3 DNA sequence: TGCGCCAGCAGCTCCCAGGTCGCGACTAGCGGGAGTGCAGATACGCAGTATTTT. The encoded protein is CASSSQVATSGSADTQYF.

The chain is built from TRBV9 and TRBJ2-7; D gene unclear. Germline V gene lookup returns CDR1 SGDLS and CDR2 YYNGEE. V lost 0 bases, J lost 2 bases, and 9 bases lay in between. This CDR3 contains 14 residues. The CDR3 DNA reads as TGTGCCAGCAGCGTAGGTTTAGTTACCTACGAGCAGTACTTC. The encoded protein is CASSVGLVTYEQYF. The entire variable domain, with the rest obtained from reference TRBV9 and TRBJ2-7, is as follows: DSGVTQTPKHLITATGQRVTLRCSPRSGDLSVYWYQQSLDQGLQFLIQYYNGEERAKGNILERFSAQQFPDLHSELNLSSLELGDSALYFCASSVGLVTYEQYFGPGTRLTVT.

The chain uses TRBV5-6 and TRBJ2-6; D is unresolved. Germline V gene lookup returns CDR1 SGHDT and CDR2 YYEEEE. The ends were cut back, 4 bases at V and 1 base at J, with 15 bases in the middle. The CDR3 loop spans 17 amino acids. This CDR3 reads CASSPLGGPSGANVLTF. CDR3 coding DNA: TGTGCCAGCAGCCCCTTAGGTGGGCCATCTGGGGCCAACGTCCTGACTTTC.